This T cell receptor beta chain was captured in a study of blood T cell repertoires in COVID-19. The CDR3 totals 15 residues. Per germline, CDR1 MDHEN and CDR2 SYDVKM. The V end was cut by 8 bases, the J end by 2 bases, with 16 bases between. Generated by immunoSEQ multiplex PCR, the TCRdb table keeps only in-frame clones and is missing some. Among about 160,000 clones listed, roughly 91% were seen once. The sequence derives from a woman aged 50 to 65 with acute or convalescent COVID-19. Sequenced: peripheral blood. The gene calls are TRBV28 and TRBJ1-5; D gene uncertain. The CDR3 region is CASRLGSLGNQPQHF. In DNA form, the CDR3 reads TGTGCCAGCCGACTAGGCTCTCTAGGCAATCAGCCCCAGCATTTT.